The rows below give T cell receptor beta chains drawn from one sample of a study of blood T cell repertoires in COVID-19. TCRdb keeps only in-frame clones here, not all; method: immunoSEQ multiplex PCR. The sample holds 140,000 or so clones, about 87% seen once. The material sequenced was peripheral blood. These TCRs come from a human donor with COVID-19, enrolled during active disease. The donor label of this sample is uncertain. The CDR3 runs from the conserved cysteine through the conserved F or W. Each record gives: D gene, J gene, V gene, CDR3 DNA, CDR3 protein. D genes are given only for firm matches.

NA,TRBJ2-2,TRBV4-2,TGTGCCAGCAGCCCAACGTGGAGGGCGACGAACACCGGGGAGCTGTTTTTT,CASSPTWRATNTGELFF
NA,TRBJ1-1,TRBV19,TGTGCCAGTAGTAACCCCCCCGACCAGAGGGGGATCTTT,CASSNPPDQRGIF
NA,TRBJ2-6,TRBV20-1,TGCAGTGCTAGTGCGGACATCAGCTCTGGGGCCAACGTCCTGACTTTC,CSASADISSGANVLTF
TRBD1,TRBJ1-1,TRBV19,TGTGCCAGTAGTATTCCCCTCGCAGGGGGGAGCACTGAAGCTTTCTTT,CASSIPLAGGSTEAFF
TRBD1,TRBJ2-1,TRBV5-4,TGTGCCAGCAGCTCTCGGGACAGGGCGAATGAGCAGTTCTTC,CASSSRDRANEQFF
NA,TRBJ2-1,TRBV4-1,TGCGCCAGCAGAGACAGGTATAGGAATGAGCAGTTCTTC,CASRDRYRNEQFF
NA,TRBJ1-2,TRBV24-1,TGTGCCACCAGTGAGCTTAACGGTGGCTACACCTTC,CATSELNGGYTF
NA,TRBJ2-3,TRBV5-6,TGTGCCAGCAGCCTTGGGGCGGGACCCGGAATCACAGATACGCAGTATTTT,CASSLGAGPGITDTQYF
NA,TRBJ1-3,TRBV9,TGTGCCAGCAGCGAGCCAGGATCCCAATCCCACGGAAACACCATATATTTT,CASSEPGSQSHGNTIYF
TRBD2,TRBJ2-7,TRBV19,TGTGCCAGTAGTATCTCGGGAGGGGTGAACGAGCAGTACTTC,CASSISGGVNEQYF
NA,TRBJ2-7,TRBV7-9,TGTGCCAGCAGCTTAGTCGCCGGGCAGGGAGACCCGGGGGTCGAGCAGTACTTC,CASSLVAGQGDPGVEQYF
NA,TRBJ1-1,TRBV27,TGTGCCAGCAGTTTAAACGCGGGATCGGGAACTGAAGCTTTCTTT,CASSLNAGSGTEAFF